Below, one TCR beta chain is given with its context. Its antigen is still unknown. Tumor tissue was taken before any definitive surgery or chemotherapy was given. The entry originates in a study of high-grade serous ovarian cancer treatment subgroups. Study background: On average, more than 14,000 reads and roughly 7,000 unique TCR beta rearrangements were obtained per sample.

The V gene's germline CDR1 is GTSNPN and CDR2 SVGIG (reference sequence). V lost 0 bases, J lost 7 bases, and 6 bases stayed unmatched. The CDR3 covers 15 residues. Generated by immunoSEQ multiplex PCR, the TCRdb table keeps only in-frame clones and is missing some. The table has tens of thousands of clones, about 88% seen once. Study-wide results and limits: The analyses considered CDR3 and ignored CDR1 and CDR2. Higher neoantigen levels went with greater TCR clonal relatedness. Tumors within one patient showed repertoire similarity of roughly 0.095 to 0.85.

The sequence derives from a human donor with high-grade serous ovarian cancer. V gene TRBV30 combines with J gene TRBJ1-4; 9 nucleotides line up with TRBD1. Material: tumor tissue. CDR3 protein: CAWSVRGTGSEKLFF. CDR3 DNA: TGTGCCTGGAGTGTACGTGGGACAGGGAGTGAAAAACTGTTTTTT.